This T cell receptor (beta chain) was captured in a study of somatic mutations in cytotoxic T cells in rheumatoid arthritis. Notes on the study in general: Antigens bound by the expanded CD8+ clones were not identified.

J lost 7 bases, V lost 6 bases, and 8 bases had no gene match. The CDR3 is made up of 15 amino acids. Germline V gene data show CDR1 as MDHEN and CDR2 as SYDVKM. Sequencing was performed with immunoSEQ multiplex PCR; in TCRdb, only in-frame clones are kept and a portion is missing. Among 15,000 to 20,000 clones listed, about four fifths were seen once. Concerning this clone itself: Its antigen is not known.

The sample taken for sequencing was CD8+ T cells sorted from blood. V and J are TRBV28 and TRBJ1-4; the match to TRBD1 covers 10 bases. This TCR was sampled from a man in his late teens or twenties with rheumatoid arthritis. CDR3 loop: CASRGPGQGSEKLFF. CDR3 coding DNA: TGTGCCAGCAGGGGCCCGGGACAGGGGTCTGAAAAACTGTTTTTT.